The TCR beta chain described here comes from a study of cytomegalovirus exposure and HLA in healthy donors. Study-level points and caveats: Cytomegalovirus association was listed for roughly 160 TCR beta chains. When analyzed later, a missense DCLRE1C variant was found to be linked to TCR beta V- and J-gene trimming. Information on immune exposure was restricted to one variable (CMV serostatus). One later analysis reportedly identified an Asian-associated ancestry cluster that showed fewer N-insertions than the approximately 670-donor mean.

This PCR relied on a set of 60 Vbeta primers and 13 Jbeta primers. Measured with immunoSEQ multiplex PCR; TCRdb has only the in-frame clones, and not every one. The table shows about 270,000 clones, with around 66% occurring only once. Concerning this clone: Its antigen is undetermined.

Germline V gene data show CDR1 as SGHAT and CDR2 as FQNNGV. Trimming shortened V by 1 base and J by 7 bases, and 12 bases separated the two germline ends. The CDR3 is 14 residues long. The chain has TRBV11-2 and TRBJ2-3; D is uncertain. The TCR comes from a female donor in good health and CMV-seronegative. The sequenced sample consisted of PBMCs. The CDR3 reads CASSLGLDTYTQYF. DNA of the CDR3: TGTGCCAGCAGCTTAGGTCTCGACACCTATACGCAGTATTTT.